Described below is a single T cell receptor beta chain sequence and its context. Its antigen remains unknown. Using immunoSEQ multiplex PCR, the repertoire was profiled, and TCRdb retains in-frame clones only, with some absent. Among approximately 180,000 clones, approximately 86% were seen once, and the ten largest hold less than 3%. The sample originates from a study of T cell responses to AZD1222 COVID-19 vaccine. Looking at the study overall: Recipients boosted at about 4 weeks or about 12 weeks are pooled. Whole-study findings and limits: Sampling that yielded the repertoires occurred only after the peak T cell response.

CDR3 length: 18 residues. V gave up 5 bases and J gave up 4 bases; unmatched junction bases: 12. CDR1 MNHEY and CDR2 SMNVEV come from the germline V gene (reference sequence). The sequencing used peripheral blood, collected on day 0 of AZD1222 vaccination. This receptor was taken from an adult in good health. The chain links TRBV27 to TRBJ2-5; 14 nucleotides line up with TRBD2. CDR3 in DNA: TGTGCCAGCAGTACGCGACTAGCGGGAGGGCCGTCTGTAGAGACCCAGTACTTC. It specifies CASSTRLAGGPSVETQYF.